These T cell receptor beta chains were read from a single sample in a study of blood T cell repertoires in COVID-19. Produced via immunoSEQ multiplex PCR; TCRdb's table is partial and in-frame only. This table has about 190,000 clones, around 80% appearing once. The sample consisted of peripheral blood. The source is a woman at least 80 years old with active or convalescent COVID-19. Each CDR3 is given with its conserved first and last residue. D genes are given only for firm matches. Some rows mark clone size as missing; the rest say once, few, many or name a class of expanded clone.

>TRBV7-2|.|TRBJ1-2|TRBD1|14
TGTGCCAGCAGCTTCGGCGACAGGGTTTATGGCTACACCTTC
CASSFGDRVYGYTF
>TRBV6-6|.|TRBJ1-5|TRBD1|16
TGTGCCAGCAGGCTATCCCGGGACAGGGGGCGTCAGCCCCAGCATTTT
CASRLSRDRGRQPQHF
>TRBV29-1|.|TRBJ2-7|TRBD1|14
TGCAGCGTGGGACAGGGGCAAAGGAGCTCCGAGCAGTACTTC
CSVGQGQRSSEQYF
>TRBV5-1|.|TRBJ1-3|.|13
TGCGCCAGCAGCACCGGAGCAGGAAACACCATATATTTT
CASSTGAGNTIYF
>TRBV18|.|TRBJ1-4|.|13
TGTGCCAGCTCGACAGCCGATGGAAAAAAACTGTTTTTT
CASSTADGKKLFF
>TRBV5-6|.|TRBJ2-7|.|14
TGTGCCAGCAGCTTGGGAGGAGACTTCTACGAGCAGTACTTC
CASSLGGDFYEQYF
>TRBV19|.|TRBJ2-7|.|15
TGTGCCAGTAGTACATCCGGGACACCCGAGAGTGAGCAGTACTTC
CASSTSGTPESEQYF
>TRBV28|.|TRBJ1-2|.|13
TGTGCCAGCAGTTTTAGGGGATTCTCTGGCTACACCTTC
CASSFRGFSGYTF
>TRBV4-3|.|TRBJ1-6|.|16
TGCGCCAGCAGCCAAGGGCGAACAGCCTATAATTCACCCCTCCACTTT
CASSQGRTAYNSPLHF
>TRBV5-4|.|TRBJ2-7|TRBD1|16
TGTGCCAGCAGCTTGGGGTTGGGACAGGGTTTCTACGAGCAGTACTTC
CASSLGLGQGFYEQYF
>TRBV5-6|.|TRBJ2-7|.|14
TGTGCCAGCAGCTCGACGGCGACATCCTACGAGCAGTACTTC
CASSSTATSYEQYF
>TRBV7-9|few|TRBJ1-1|.|14
TGTGCCAGCAGCTTAGGGACAGATAACACTGAAGCTTTCTTT
CASSLGTDNTEAFF
>TRBV30|once|TRBJ1-2|.|13
TGTGCCTCCACCCGGGGGGCCTCCTATGGCTACACCTTC
CASTRGASYGYTF
>TRBV7-9|.|TRBJ2-2|.|15
TGTGCCAGCAGCCCCCACAGGGAGAACACCGGGGAGCTGTTTTTT
CASSPHRENTGELFF
>TRBV6-5|.|TRBJ1-2|.|15
TGTGCCAGCAGCAGGGGCCGCAGTCCTGCGTATGGCTACACCTTC
CASSRGRSPAYGYTF
>TRBV5-4|.|TRBJ1-4|.|13
TGTGCCAGCAGCTTGGAACGGAATGAAAAACTGTTTTTT
CASSLERNEKLFF
>TRBV19|.|TRBJ2-7|TRBD1|15
TGTGCCAGTAGACTCCAGGGGGTCCTGGGTACGGAGCAGTACTTC
CASRLQGVLGTEQYF
>TRBV18|.|TRBJ1-1|.|15
TGTGCCAGCTCACCGATACTGGGGGCGAACACTGAAGCTTTCTTT
CASSPILGANTEAFF
>TRBV4-1|.|TRBJ2-7|.|13
TGCGCCAGCAGCCAAGAATCGCAGTACGAGCAGTACTTC
CASSQESQYEQYF
>TRBV6-5|.|TRBJ2-6|.|15
TGTGCCAGCAGCGGTAGTTACTCTGGGGCCAACGTCCTGACTTTC
CASSGSYSGANVLTF
>TRBV2|.|TRBJ2-3|.|19
TGTGCCAGCTTAGGGTTTTCAGGGGGTTTTGGGACTCCCACAGATACGCAGTATTTT
CASLGFSGGFGTPTDTQYF
>TRBV3-1/TRBV3-2|.|TRBJ2-5|.|13
TGTGCCAGCAGCTTCAGTCGGCGGGAGACCCAGTACTTC
CASSFSRRETQYF
>TRBV7-8|.|TRBJ2-1|.|15
TGTGCCAGCAGCTTAGCGGAGTCGGGATACAATGAGCAGTTCTTC
CASSLAESGYNEQFF
>TRBV28|.|TRBJ1-2|.|14
TGTGCCAGCAGTTTGGGAGGGAGGCTACATGGCTACACCTTC
CASSLGGRLHGYTF
>TRBV29-1|.|TRBJ1-1|.|13
TGCAGCGTTGAGCACAGGGAGACCACTGAAGCTTTCTTT
CSVEHRETTEAFF
>TRBV6-6|.|TRBJ2-2|.|14
TGTGCCAGCAGTGTCGGGACGAACACCGGGGAGCTGTTTTTT
CASSVGTNTGELFF
>TRBV4-1|.|TRBJ1-5|.|19
TGCGCCAGCAGATTTACGGGGGGATGCAAGTTGGGGTATAATCAGCCCCAGCATTTT
CASRFTGGCKLGYNQPQHF
>TRBV10-3|.|TRBJ2-1|TRBD2|16
TGTGCCATCAGCTACTTGACTAGCGGGGGGGGAAATGAGCAGTTCTTC
CAISYLTSGGGNEQFF
>TRBV7-9|.|TRBJ2-3|.|15
TGTGCCAGCACCTTGGGGGGGCTCGTCACAGATACGCAGTATTTT
CASTLGGLVTDTQYF
>TRBV9|.|TRBJ2-1|TRBD1|15
TGTGCCAGCAGCCCACGGGACAGGTCCTACAATGAGCAGTTCTTC
CASSPRDRSYNEQFF
>TRBV5-1|few|TRBJ1-4|TRBD1|15
TGCGCCAGCAGCTTATCAGGGGGCACTAATGAAAAACTGTTTTTT
CASSLSGGTNEKLFF
>TRBV18|.|TRBJ2-3|.|15
TGTGCCAGCTCACCATTAGGTAGCTCCACAGATACGCAGTATTTT
CASSPLGSSTDTQYF
>TRBV18|few|TRBJ2-5|.|13
TGTGCCAGCTCACCAGACCTAGAGGGGACCCAGTACTTC
CASSPDLEGTQYF
>TRBV30|few|TRBJ2-7|.|15
TGTGCCTGGAGTGTTAGGGGATCGGGCTCCTACGAGCAGTACTTC
CAWSVRGSGSYEQYF
>TRBV5-1|.|TRBJ2-1|TRBD1|15
TGCGCCAGCAGCTCGTTTACCGGGACAGGGACTGAGCAGTTCTTC
CASSSFTGTGTEQFF
>TRBV4-1|.|TRBJ1-3|TRBD1|16
TGCGCCAGCAGCCAAGTAACGGGCAGGGGGCGGAACACCATATATTTT
CASSQVTGRGRNTIYF
>TRBV28|.|TRBJ2-1|.|14
TGTGCCAGCGCTCGGGACACATCCTACAATGAGCAGTTCTTC
CASARDTSYNEQFF
>TRBV18|few|TRBJ1-6|.|12
TGTGCCAGCTCACCAGCTGGACAGCAACTCCACTTT
CASSPAGQQLHF
>TRBV28|.|TRBJ1-5|.|12
TGTGCCAGCAGTTTACAACAGAGGCCCCAGCATTTT
CASSLQQRPQHF
>TRBV19|.|TRBJ1-2|TRBD1|15
TGTGCCAGTAGTATAGAAGGACAGGGGATCGGTGGCTACACCTTC
CASSIEGQGIGGYTF
>TRBV19|.|TRBJ2-3|TRBD2|16
TGTGCCAGTAGTATTCCTAGCGGGGGGGCGAGAGATACGCAGTATTTT
CASSIPSGGARDTQYF
>TRBV11-2|.|TRBJ2-7|TRBD2|16
TGTGCCAGCAGCCCTCAACCAGCGGGGGGCTCCTACGAGCAGTACTTC
CASSPQPAGGSYEQYF
>TRBV6-5|.|TRBJ1-5|TRBD1|14
TGTGCCAGCAGTCACGGACAGGGAGGCCGGCCCCAGCATTTT
CASSHGQGGRPQHF
>TRBV25-1|.|TRBJ2-7|.|11
TGTGCCAGCAGTGCCGTATACGAGCAGTACTTC
CASSAVYEQYF
>TRBV12-3/TRBV12-4|.|TRBJ2-2|TRBD1|13
TGTGCCAGCAGTGACAGGGGGTCCGGGGAGCTGTTTTTT
CASSDRGSGELFF
>TRBV20-1|.|TRBJ1-2|.|17
TGCAGTGCTAGTGAGAGGGACTCTGGCATGGTATCCGGTGGCTACACCTTC
CSASERDSGMVSGGYTF
>TRBV5-1|.|TRBJ1-6|.|12
TGCGCCAGCAGAACCGGGACATCACCCCTCCACTTT
CASRTGTSPLHF
>TRBV28|.|TRBJ1-2|TRBD1|16
TGTGCCAGCACCCCAGGACAGGGGGCGGTTTGGAATGGCTACACCTTC
CASTPGQGAVWNGYTF